Detailed here is one T cell receptor (beta chain). V dropped 1 base and J dropped 2 bases, with 8 bases sitting between them. CDR3 length: 14 residues. Germline assignment: CDR1 SGHVS and CDR2 FQNEAQ. Sequencing was performed with immunoSEQ multiplex PCR; in TCRdb, only in-frame clones are kept and a portion is missing. Of 120,000 or so clones detected, roughly 90% appear once; the ten largest clones hold about 7.3%. The sample is drawn from a study of blood T cell repertoires in COVID-19. Overall study context: The samples span acute and convalescent COVID-19 from the United States, Italy and Spain. T cells, B-cell-depleted T cells, or PBMCs provided the cDNA or gDNA that served as material.

The receptor was isolated from a man aged 50 or older with acute or convalescent COVID-19. Sequenced: peripheral blood. This chain joins TRBV7-8 and TRBJ1-1; tentatively, D is TRBD1 (5 bases). The CDR3 here is CASSLGTGNTEAFF. In DNA, the CDR3 is TGTGCCAGCAGCTTAGGAACAGGAAACACTGAAGCTTTCTTT.